These 12 T cell receptor beta chains originate from one sample sequenced in a study of blood T cell repertoires in COVID-19. Repertoires were generated with immunoSEQ multiplex PCR, while TCRdb's copy carries only in-frame clones and drops some. Here the sample spans some 130,000 clones, 84% being singletons. Sequencing was done on a sample of peripheral blood. These receptors all come from a woman in her twenties or thirties who had recovered from COVID-19.

The chain is built from TRBV19 and TRBJ1-4; perhaps TRBD1 as D (5 bases). Germline V gene data show CDR1 as LNHDA and CDR2 as SQIVND (reference sequence). V lost 4 bases, J lost 0 bases, and 12 bases lay in between. The CDR3 is made up of 16 amino acids. The CDR3 coding sequence is TGTGCCAGTAGTACAGCGGGACGGGCAACTAATGAAAAACTGTTTTTT. Amino acid sequence: CASSTAGRATNEKLFF.

This chain links TRBV5-3 with TRBJ2-1; 8 bases map to TRBD1. TRBV5-3 is classed as an ORF, of uncertain function. The CDR3 totals 15 residues. V lost 0 bases and J lost 7; bases outside the gene matches: 6. The CDR3 is CARSLARGRLNEQFF. DNA for the CDR3: TGTGCCAGAAGCTTGGCCAGGGGGCGTTTAAATGAGCAGTTCTTC.

The chain joins TRBV29-1 to TRBJ2-1; 13 bases match TRBD2. Germline V CDR1 and CDR2: SQVTM, ANQGSEA. CDR3 length: 13 residues. Trimming at V came to 3 bases and at J to 7 bases, leaving 0 bases not matched to a gene. The CDR3 loop is CSVETSGRNEQFF. CDR3 bases: TGCAGCGTTGAGACTAGCGGGAGGAATGAGCAGTTCTTC.

This clone was counted a single time. This chain links TRBV11-2 with TRBJ1-4; D unclear. Germline V CDR1 and CDR2: SGHAT, FQNNGV. Trimming shortened V by 4 bases and J by 1 base, and 10 bases separated the two germline ends. The CDR3 length is 15 residues. CDR3 coding DNA: TGTGCCAGCAGCTCCCCTAGGCGAACTAATGAAAAACTGTTTTTT. Translating gives CASSSPRRTNEKLFF. The complete variable domain, with remaining parts taken from reference TRBV11-2 and TRBJ1-4, reads EAGVAQSPRYKIIEKRQSVAFWCNPISGHATLYWYQQILGQGPKLLIQFQNNGVVDDSQLPKDRFSAERLKGVDSTLKIQPAKLEDSAVYLCASSSPRRTNEKLFFGSGTQLSVL.

This sequence joins TRBV3-1 (or the pseudogene TRBV3-2) and TRBJ2-6; D is ambiguous. V was clipped by 0 bases and J by 2 bases, with 11 bases between them. The CDR3 has 17 residues. Germline V gives CDR1 LGHDT, CDR2 YNNKEL (reference sequence). CDR3 in amino acids: CASSQDPRRTGANVLTF. In DNA form, the CDR3 reads TGTGCCAGCAGCCAAGATCCGAGGAGAACTGGGGCCAACGTCCTGACTTTC.

The genes are TRBV9 and TRBJ1-2; D not certain. The V and J ends lost 4 bases and 0 bases respectively, with 7 bases between them. CDR1 and CDR2 from the germline V gene are SGDLS and YYNGEE. The CDR3 has 13 amino acids. The CDR3 region has the DNA TGTGCCAGCAGCCGCGATACTAACTATGGCTACACCTTC. It specifies CASSRDTNYGYTF. Complete variable domain (other parts from reference TRBV9 and TRBJ1-2): DSGVTQTPKHLITATGQRVTLRCSPRSGDLSVYWYQQSLDQGLQFLIQYYNGEERAKGNILERFSAQQFPDLHSELNLSSLELGDSALYFCASSRDTNYGYTFGSGTRLTVV.

This clone was observed at least ten times. Other DNA sequences of this sample code for an identical CDR3. V and J are TRBV6-5 and TRBJ1-2; TRBD1 matches 7 bases. This CDR3 region has 11 residues. Germline CDR1 reads MNHEY; CDR2 reads SVGAGI. V shed 6 bases and J 8 bases; nucleotides not matched to a gene: 3. The CDR3: CASSQGGGYTF. The CDR3 DNA reads TGTGCCAGCAGCCAGGGGGGAGGCTACACCTTC.

The V and J genes are TRBV11-2 and TRBJ1-2; D might be TRBD1 (5 bases). Germline V lookup: CDR1 SGHAT, CDR2 FQNNGV. The CDR3 extends over 18 amino acids. The V end lost 4 bases, the J end lost 1 base, and 22 bases lay between the germline ends. The CDR3 DNA is TGTGCCAGCAGCTCCTTGCGGGGCGCAAGTTTGCGTAACTATGGCTACACCTTC. Translated, it gives CASSSLRGASLRNYGYTF.

This chain links TRBV5-5 with TRBJ2-5, with 8 bases that match TRBD1. The trim removed 4 bases at V and 6 bases at J, leaving 8 bases unmatched. Germline CDR1 is SGHKS and CDR2 is YYEKEE (reference sequence). This CDR3 contains 14 residues. CDR3 amino acids: CASSDRGPSKTQYF. The CDR3 DNA reads TGTGCCAGCAGCGACAGGGGCCCTTCAAAGACCCAGTACTTC.

This clone showed up just once. The chain is built from TRBV2 and TRBJ2-2, with TRBD2 as a possible D gene (6 bases). The CDR3 runs to 15 residues. The V end was cut by 5 bases, the J end by 6 bases, with 16 bases between. CDR1 and CDR2 from the germline V gene are SNHLY and FYNNEI. Here the CDR3 DNA reads TGTGCCAGCAGTCGGACTTCTACGGGGGCCGGGGAGCTGTTTTTT. It codes for CASSRTSTGAGELFF.

CDR3 nucleotides: TGTGCCAGCAGCTTAACAGCTAACTATGGCTACACCTTC. Encoded protein: CASSLTANYGYTF. The chain employs TRBV7-2 and TRBJ1-2; D gene ambiguous. Germline values: CDR1 SGHTA, CDR2 FQGNSA. The CDR3 has 13 residues. V was cut by 2 bases and J by 0 bases, with 4 bases left in between.

The V call is TRBV11-2, the J call TRBJ2-3; D is uncertain. The germline gives CDR1 SGHAT, CDR2 FQNNGV. Trimming stripped 2 bases from V and 6 bases from J, with 6 bases between. This CDR3 is built from 12 residues. The CDR3 here is CASSLRWDTQYF. CDR3 bases: TGTGCCAGCAGCTTACGGTGGGATACGCAGTATTTT.